The 24 T cell receptor beta chains listed next were all sequenced from one sample in a study of Ad26.COV2.S vaccination and SARS-CoV-2 variants. TCRdb keeps only in-frame clones here, not all; method: immunoSEQ multiplex PCR. This sample has roughly 420,000 clones, with approximately 89% found just once. Documented treatment: 15 to 20 received Ad26.COV2.S at low or high dose, single or two shots; roughly five received placebo; per-sample allocation not given. The investigators took samples on day 63 after the first vaccine or placebo injection. Sequencing was performed on peripheral blood, taken in a trial of Ad26.COV2.S vaccine versus placebo. All receptors derive from a person between 18 and 65 years old who received the Ad26.COV2.S COVID-19 vaccine or a placebo.

The chain couples TRBV7-8 to TRBJ2-3; D might be TRBD1 or TRBD2, each matching 5 bases. Germline CDR1 SGHVS, CDR2 FQNEAQ. Trimming took off 5 bases at V and 1 base at J, with 13 bases between the two ends. This CDR3 is 15 amino acids long. This CDR3 is CASSHPRGGTDTQYF. In DNA form, the CDR3 reads TGTGCCAGCAGCCATCCTCGAGGGGGCACAGATACGCAGTATTTT.

This clone was recorded only once. Sequence at one end of the junction differs from germline and may be a read error. The CDR3 DNA reads as TGTGCCAGCAGCCTCGTGTATAGCCAAGTACGGCTCTTC. Protein sequence: CASSLVYSQVRLF. V and J are TRBV5-4 and TRBJ2-1; no clear D. The germline gives CDR1 SGHNT, CDR2 YYREEE (reference sequence). The CDR3 spans 13 residues.

This clone was observed once. V and J are TRBV28 and TRBJ2-1; 9 positions match TRBD2. The germline CDR1 and CDR2 sequences are MDHEN and SYDVKM. This CDR3 contains 15 residues. V shed 2 bases and J 8 bases; nucleotides not matched to a gene: 7. DNA of the CDR3: TGTGCCAGCAGTTTAGGCGGGGGGGGCCTGGATGAGCAGTTCTTC. This encodes CASSLGGGGLDEQFF.

V usage is TRBV7-2 and J usage is TRBJ2-1; 13 positions agree with TRBD2. V was pared by 5 bases and J by 0 bases, with 7 bases of the junction left unmatched. The germline gives CDR1 SGHTA, CDR2 FQGNSA. The CDR3 runs 18 residues. The CDR3 DNA follows: TGTGCCAGCAGCCGGACTAGCGGGGGAACGCTCTCCTACAATGAGCAGTTCTTC. Translating it yields CASSRTSGGTLSYNEQFF.

The rearrangement links TRBV4-2 to TRBJ2-3; D is possibly TRBD2 (5 bases). Per the germline V gene, CDR1 is LGHNA and CDR2 is YNFKEQ. The germline V and J ends were trimmed by 3 bases and 3 bases, with 16 bases remaining between them. The length of the CDR3 is 16 residues. The CDR3 is CASSHRIGLPTDTQYF. CDR3 bases: TGTGCCAGCAGCCATCGCATCGGACTCCCTACAGATACGCAGTATTTT.

V gene TRBV5-6 combines with J gene TRBJ2-5; 7 bases agree with TRBD1. The ends lost 4 bases at V and 1 base at J; junction bases unmatched: 4. The CDR3 consists of 14 residues. CDR1 and CDR2 from the germline V gene are SGHDT and YYEEEE. The CDR3 protein is CASSPGQVQETQYF. CDR3 DNA: TGTGCCAGCAGCCCAGGACAGGTCCAAGAGACCCAGTACTTC.

In the case of this clone: The identical CDR3 is also encoded by other nucleotide sequences in the sample. The chain has TRBV18 and TRBJ2-1; 14 positions match TRBD2. The CDR3 spans 15 residues. The V segment lost 3 bases and the J segment 5 bases; nucleotides outside the gene matches: 0. From germline, CDR1 is KGHSH and CDR2 LQKENI. Written as DNA, the CDR3 is TGTGCCAGCTCACCGGGACTAGCGGGAGACAATGAGCAGTTCTTC. Amino acid sequence: CASSPGLAGDNEQFF.

This chain uses TRBV19 with TRBJ1-6; 8 bases fit TRBD1. J gave up 14 bases and V 5 bases, and 8 bases lay outside the gene matches. The CDR3 extends over 13 amino acids. The germline gives CDR1 LNHDA, CDR2 SQIVND (reference sequence). Here the CDR3 DNA reads TGTGCCAGTAGTGGACAGGGTCTCCTCGCCCTCCACTTT. As protein: CASSGQGLLALHF.

The J gene is TRBJ1-1, the V gene TRBV19; D gene uncertain. The V end lost 3 bases, the J end lost 0 bases, and 11 bases lay between the germline ends. CDR3 length: 15 amino acids. Per germline, CDR1 LNHDA and CDR2 SQIVND (reference sequence). CDR3 coding DNA: TGTGCCAGTAGTATTAAAACCCCCATGAACACTGAAGCTTTCTTT. Amino acids: CASSIKTPMNTEAFF.

V is TRBV3-1 (or the pseudogene TRBV3-2) and J is TRBJ2-3, with D maybe TRBD1 (6 bases). V lost 7 bases, J lost 8 bases, and 19 bases lay in between. The CDR3 contains 14 residues. Germline V lookup: CDR1 LGHDT, CDR2 YNNKEL (reference sequence). CDR3: CASTLEQGRGTQYF. For the CDR3, the DNA is TGTGCCAGCACCTTGGAACAGGGTAGGGGTACGCAGTATTTT.

The chain uses TRBV18 and TRBJ1-2, with D possibly TRBD1 on 5 matching bases. With 6 bases removed from V and 4 bases from J, the gap between germline ends came to 12 bases. This CDR3 is built from 13 residues. Germline V CDR1 and CDR2: KGHSH, LQKENI. The chain's CDR3 is CASSPDSLYGYTF. The CDR3 coding sequence is TGTGCCAGCTCGCCCGACAGCCTCTATGGCTACACCTTC.

The chain recombines TRBV5-1 with TRBJ2-7, with D perhaps TRBD1 (5 bases). CDR1 SGHRS and CDR2 YFSETQ come from the germline V gene. Trimming removed 1 base at V and 3 bases at J, with 11 bases between. The CDR3 runs to 14 residues. The CDR3 sequence: CASSLPTGDYEQYF. The CDR3 DNA follows: TGCGCCAGCAGCTTGCCAACAGGTGACTACGAGCAGTACTTC.

This chain uses TRBV19 with TRBJ2-3; D is perhaps TRBD1 or TRBD2 (5 bases each). Trimming removed 8 bases from V and 6 bases from J, with 18 bases in between. This CDR3 spans 14 amino acids. Germline CDR1 and CDR2: LNHDA and SQIVND (reference sequence). The CDR3 reads CASALGDPTDTQYF. The CDR3 bases are TGTGCCAGTGCCCTGGGGGACCCCACGGATACGCAGTATTTT.

In nucleotides, the CDR3 is TGTGCCAGCTCACCACCCAGTGTTCAGCCCCAGCATTTT. Protein sequence: CASSPPSVQPQHF. The V and J genes are TRBV18 and TRBJ1-5; no clear D gene. Per germline, CDR1 KGHSH and CDR2 LQKENI. This CDR3 has 13 amino acids. Trimming shortened V by 0 bases and J by 6 bases, and 6 bases separated the two germline ends.

The chain has TRBV6-2 or TRBV6-3 and TRBJ2-3; D is tentatively TRBD1 or TRBD2 (5 bases each). V was trimmed by 0 bases and J by 2 bases, leaving 9 bases between them. Germline V gives CDR1 MNHEY, CDR2 SVGEGT. The CDR3 has 15 amino acids. Here the CDR3 reads CASSYSRGLTDTQYF. The CDR3 nucleotides are TGTGCCAGCAGTTACTCGAGGGGCCTCACAGATACGCAGTATTTT.

The table lists this clone with a count of one. The V gene is TRBV2, the J gene TRBJ2-3; 9 bases are shared with TRBD1. CDR1 is SNHLY and CDR2 is FYNNEI in the germline V gene. This CDR3 has 13 residues. Trimming cost V 8 bases and J 4 bases; bases outside gene matches: 4. CDR3 residues: CASVGQGADTQYF. CDR3 DNA sequence: TGTGCCAGCGTGGGACAGGGCGCAGATACGCAGTATTTT.

The CDR3 sequence is CASSLADSTGGYGYTF. The CDR3 DNA reads TGCGCCAGCAGCTTGGCCGACTCGACAGGAGGCTATGGCTACACCTTC. V is TRBV5-1 and J is TRBJ1-2, with TRBD1 as a possible D gene (6 bases). Germline lookup yields CDR1 SGHRS and CDR2 YFSETQ. V gave up 0 bases and J gave up 4 bases, with 16 bases separating them. This CDR3 has 16 amino acids.

The chain uses TRBV4-3 and TRBJ1-3; D is uncertain. Trimming cost V 0 bases and J 2 bases, with 11 bases left between them. The CDR3 length is 16 residues. CDR1 LGHNA and CDR2 YSLEER come from the germline V gene. This CDR3 is CASSQDRAAAGNTIYF. CDR3 nucleotide sequence: TGCGCCAGCAGCCAAGACCGGGCCGCCGCTGGAAACACCATATATTTT.

J is TRBJ2-1 and V is TRBV9; TRBD2 aligns across 11 bases. Unmatched junction bases numbered 6, after V lost 3 bases and J lost 7 bases. Germline V gene data show CDR1 as SGDLS and CDR2 as YYNGEE. The CDR3 extends over 15 amino acids. The CDR3 protein is CASSGSGRAKNEQFF. In nucleotides, the CDR3 is TGTGCCAGCAGCGGTAGCGGGAGGGCTAAAAATGAGCAGTTCTTC.

This chain connects TRBV6-2 or TRBV6-3 to TRBJ1-5; weak D call: TRBD1 (6 bases). This CDR3 is 14 amino acids long. V dropped 1 base and J dropped 3 bases, with 7 bases sitting between them. Per the germline V gene, CDR1 is MNHEY and CDR2 is SVGEGT. In DNA, the CDR3 is TGTGCCAGCAGTTACTGGGGGGCCAATCAGCCCCAGCATTTT. It yields the protein CASSYWGANQPQHF.

This clone was seen a few times. The rearrangement joins TRBV5-4 to TRBJ2-2; D is perhaps TRBD1 or TRBD2 (5 bases each). CDR1 SGHNT and CDR2 YYREEE come from the germline V gene (reference sequence). The CDR3 loop spans 15 amino acids. Trimming shortened V by 7 bases and J by 2 bases, and 15 bases separated the two germline ends. The CDR3 nucleotides read TGTGCCAGCGAACGAGGGGTTGATAACACCGGGGAGCTGTTTTTT. The encoded protein is CASERGVDNTGELFF.

This clone was observed a few times. V usage is TRBV5-5 and J usage is TRBJ1-1; no reliable D call. The CDR3 sequence is 14 residues long. The ends were cut back, 4 bases at V and 0 bases at J, with 10 bases in the middle. Germline CDR1 SGHKS, CDR2 YYEKEE (reference sequence). CDR3 loop: CASSIGRVNTEAFF. As DNA, the CDR3 is TGTGCCAGCAGCATCGGAAGGGTGAACACTGAAGCTTTCTTT. Combining the CDR3 with reference TRBV5-5 and TRBJ1-1 gives the whole variable domain DAGVTQSPTHLIKTRGQQVTLRCSPISGHKSVSWYQQVLGQGPQFIFQYYEKEERGRGNFPDRFSARQFPNYSSELNVNALLLGDSALYLCASSIGRVNTEAFFGQGTRLTVV.

The chain recombines TRBV5-1 with TRBJ1-4; D is undetermined. Germline CDR1 reads SGHRS; CDR2 reads YFSETQ. V dropped 0 bases and J dropped 4 bases, with 7 bases sitting between them. The CDR3 is made up of 14 amino acids. The CDR3 sequence: CASSLVQDNEKLFF. CDR3 nucleotides: TGCGCCAGCAGCTTGGTTCAGGATAATGAAAAACTGTTTTTT. Supplemented by reference TRBV5-1 and TRBJ1-4, the full variable domain reads KAGVTQTPRYLIKTRGQQVTLSCSPISGHRSVSWYQQTPGQGLQFLFEYFSETQRNKGNFPGRFSGRQFSNSRSEMNVSTLELGDSALYLCASSLVQDNEKLFFGSGTQLSVL.

The chain carries TRBV2 and TRBJ2-3; D not resolved. The CDR3 loop spans 12 amino acids. Germline V gene data show CDR1 as SNHLY and CDR2 as FYNNEI. Trimming left V 2 bases short and J 8 bases short, with 8 bases between. The CDR3 DNA follows: TGTGCCAGCAGTGAAACTTGGGGTACGCAGTATTTT. Protein: CASSETWGTQYF.